These T cell receptor beta chains were read from a single sample in a study of tissue T cells after allogeneic stem cell transplantation. The table came from immunoSEQ multiplex PCR; TCRdb's copy has only in-frame clones and leaves some out. Among some 25,000 clones, around 79% were seen once, and the ten largest hold 6% to 8.5%. Sample: tissue from the ileum, taken at autopsy. The receptors stem from a female donor at least 60 years old with lung cancer. CDR3s include the opening cysteine and the closing phenylalanine or tryptophan. D genes are given only for firm matches. Where a row states a size, it is once, few, many or the class of an expanded clone; other rows omit it.

J gene,CDR3 length,D gene,clone size,V gene,CDR3 DNA,CDR3 protein
TRBJ1-2,14,NA,NA,TRBV7-9,TGTGCCAGCAGCTTAGTTTCGGGGGGCAATGGCTACACCTTC,CASSLVSGGNGYTF
TRBJ1-4,15,TRBD1,NA,TRBV12-5,TGTGCTAGTGGTTTGTGGGGGACAGGGGTTGAAAAACTGTTTTTT,CASGLWGTGVEKLFF
TRBJ1-5,16,TRBD1,once,TRBV18,TGTGCCAGCTCACCAGGACAGGGGGGCCGGAATCAGCCCCAGCATTTT,CASSPGQGGRNQPQHF
TRBJ2-3,12,NA,NA,TRBV18,TGTGCCAGCTCACCACGGACAGATACGCAGTATTTT,CASSPRTDTQYF
TRBJ1-2,13,NA,NA,TRBV7-8,TGTGCCAGCAGCTTTGAGACTCGGGATGGCTACACCTTC,CASSFETRDGYTF
TRBJ1-5,14,NA,NA,TRBV6-4,TGTGCCAGCAGTGTGGAATATAGCAATCAGCCCCAGCATTTT,CASSVEYSNQPQHF
TRBJ2-5,15,TRBD1,NA,TRBV30,TGTGCCTGGAGTTGGAGACAGGGGGGCCAAGAGACCCAGTACTTC,CAWSWRQGGQETQYF
TRBJ2-7,14,TRBD2,few,TRBV5-1,TGCGCCAGCAGCCAGAAGCGGGGGATTTACGAGCAGTACTTC,CASSQKRGIYEQYF
TRBJ2-7,12,NA,NA,TRBV13,TGTGCCAGCAGTACAGACAACTACGAGCAGTACTTC,CASSTDNYEQYF
TRBJ2-1,14,TRBD2,medium-sized,TRBV9,TGTGCCAGCAGCGCTAGCGGTTCCTACAATGAGCAGTTCTTC,CASSASGSYNEQFF
TRBJ1-5,17,TRBD1,few,TRBV7-6,TGTGCCAGCAGCTTAAATGCAGGACAGGGGTTCAATCAGCCCCAGCATTTT,CASSLNAGQGFNQPQHF
TRBJ1-1,11,NA,NA,TRBV2,TGTGCCAGCAGTGAGTATCAGGAAGCTTTCTTT,CASSEYQEAFF
TRBJ1-1,14,NA,NA,TRBV7-9,TGTGCCAGCGAACCCTGGGAATACCACACTGAAGCTTTCTTT,CASEPWEYHTEAFF
TRBJ2-3,14,NA,few,TRBV9,TGTGCCAGCAGCGTATTACAGGGCACAGATACGCAGTATTTT,CASSVLQGTDTQYF
TRBJ1-5,15,TRBD1,NA,TRBV16,TGTGCCAGCAGTCGAAACAGGGGGAAAGATCAGCCCCAGCATTTT,CASSRNRGKDQPQHF
TRBJ1-5,18,NA,NA,TRBV6-1,TGTGCCAGCAGTGAGTTTTACAGGGCGTCAGGGAGCAATCAGCCCCAGCATTTT,CASSEFYRASGSNQPQHF
TRBJ1-1,11,NA,NA,TRBV5-3,TGTGCCAGAAGCGGAGGGCATGAAGCTTTCTTT,CARSGGHEAFF
TRBJ1-2,13,NA,NA,TRBV6-5,TGTGCCACAGCGGACGGAACTAACTATGGCTACACCTTC,CATADGTNYGYTF
TRBJ2-3,13,TRBD2,NA,TRBV25-1,TGTGCCAGCAGTGAAGGAGGGAGGGGTACGCAGTATTTT,CASSEGGRGTQYF
TRBJ1-1,15,NA,NA,TRBV7-3,TGTGCCAGCAGCTGGGATGGGGGTCGGGGGACTGAAGCTTTCTTT,CASSWDGGRGTEAFF
TRBJ2-1,16,NA,NA,TRBV30,TGTGCCTGGAACATGCACCAGGGGCCTTACTACAATGAGCAGTTCTTC,CAWNMHQGPYYNEQFF
TRBJ2-3,15,TRBD2,few,TRBV7-3,TGTGCCAGCAGCCATGGACTAGCGGGCACAGATACGCAGTATTTT,CASSHGLAGTDTQYF
TRBJ1-5,17,TRBD1,NA,TRBV4-3,TGCGCCAGCAGCCAAGCTCAATTCGGGACAGCTTATCAGCCCCAGCATTTT,CASSQAQFGTAYQPQHF
TRBJ1-4,15,NA,NA,TRBV19,TGTGCCAGTAGCCCCAGTCGCCAGTCTGGGGAAAAACTGTTTTTT,CASSPSRQSGEKLFF
TRBJ2-1,12,NA,NA,TRBV15,TGTGCCACCAGCAGAGCCGGGAATGAGCAGTTCTTC,CATSRAGNEQFF
TRBJ1-4,15,TRBD1,once,TRBV7-2,TGTGCCAGCAGCCGGGACAGGGGGCGAAATGAAAAACTGTTTTTT,CASSRDRGRNEKLFF
TRBJ2-1,14,NA,NA,TRBV5-1,TGCGCCAGCAGCCCAGCGGAAACCTACAATGAGCAGTTCTTC,CASSPAETYNEQFF
TRBJ1-2,13,NA,NA,TRBV6-5,TGTGCCAGCAGTTACTCGGCAGGGGAGGGCTACACCTTC,CASSYSAGEGYTF
TRBJ2-1,14,NA,NA,TRBV11-2,TGTGCCAGCAGCTTCCTGCGGAGCGACAATGAGCAGTTCTTC,CASSFLRSDNEQFF
TRBJ2-7,12,NA,NA,TRBV24-1,TGTGCCACCAGTTACAGGGATGGCGAGCAGTACTTC,CATSYRDGEQYF
TRBJ1-2,16,NA,NA,TRBV3-1/TRBV3-2,TGTGCCAGCAGCCCCGGGGATCTGGGGCGCGTCTATGGCTACACCTTC,CASSPGDLGRVYGYTF
TRBJ1-1,14,TRBD1,NA,TRBV18,TGTGCCAGCTCACGGGGACAGGCGAACACTGAAGCTTTCTTT,CASSRGQANTEAFF
TRBJ2-6,18,NA,NA,TRBV21-1,TGTGCCAGCAGCAAAGATGATCAGGAGTCCCCTGGGGCCAACGTCCTGACTTTC,CASSKDDQESPGANVLTF
TRBJ2-2,15,TRBD2,NA,TRBV11-3,TGTGCCAGCAGCTTAGTAACGGGAGGCGCCGGGGAGCTGTTTTTT,CASSLVTGGAGELFF
TRBJ1-1,14,NA,NA,TRBV3-1/TRBV3-2,TGTGCCAGCAGCCAAGCGAAGGGTTACACTGAAGCTTTCTTT,CASSQAKGYTEAFF
TRBJ1-2,14,TRBD1,NA,TRBV3-1/TRBV3-2,TGTGCCAGCAGCAAGGGACAGCGGTCGGGTGGCTACACCTTC,CASSKGQRSGGYTF
TRBJ2-3,14,NA,NA,TRBV7-8,TGTGCCAGCAGGTCAGAGGGCCGGACAGATACGCAGTATTTT,CASRSEGRTDTQYF
TRBJ2-5,14,TRBD2,NA,TRBV15,TGTGCCACCAGCCGCGGGGGGGTCCAAGAGACCCAGTACTTC,CATSRGGVQETQYF
TRBJ2-5,14,TRBD2,NA,TRBV29-1,TGCAGCGCCGGGACTAGCGGGGGCACGGGGACCCAGTACTTC,CSAGTSGGTGTQYF
TRBJ2-3,17,NA,NA,TRBV24-1,TGTGCCACCAGTGATTTGCCCACGGGGTCAAGCACAGATACGCAGTATTTT,CATSDLPTGSSTDTQYF
TRBJ2-7,13,NA,NA,TRBV7-2,TGTGCCAGCGCCGGGACGTACGCCTACGAGCAGTACTTC,CASAGTYAYEQYF
TRBJ2-7,12,NA,NA,TRBV19,TGTGCCAGTAGTATCCCCCCGGGTGAGCAGTACTTC,CASSIPPGEQYF
TRBJ2-2,14,NA,NA,TRBV2,TGTGCCAGCACCCCAGGGGCGAACACCGGGGAGCTGTTTTTT,CASTPGANTGELFF
TRBJ1-1,15,NA,once,TRBV5-1,TGCGCCAGCTCTCGCCCTGATATTATGAACACTGAAGCTTTCTTT,CASSRPDIMNTEAFF
TRBJ2-1,17,TRBD1,NA,TRBV5-1,TGCGCCAGCAGCTTGGCCCCCGGACAGGGAGTTTACAATGAGCAGTTCTTC,CASSLAPGQGVYNEQFF
TRBJ1-5,13,NA,few,TRBV19,TGTGCCAGCAGCCACGGAAGAAATCAGCCCCAGCATTTT,CASSHGRNQPQHF
TRBJ2-3,15,TRBD2,once,TRBV6-5,TGTGCCAGCACGGTAGCGGGGTCTAGCACAGATACGCAGTATTTT,CASTVAGSSTDTQYF
TRBJ1-3,16,NA,NA,TRBV11-2,TGTGCCAGCAGCTTAGACCCATCCCTCTCTGGAAACACCATATATTTT,CASSLDPSLSGNTIYF
TRBJ1-2,14,NA,NA,TRBV5-1,TGCGCCAGCAGCGAGGGTGGTGGGGACAATGGCTACACCTTC,CASSEGGGDNGYTF
TRBJ2-1,13,NA,NA,TRBV3-1/TRBV3-2,TGTGCCAGCAGCCGAAACTGGGGCAATGAGCAGTTCTTC,CASSRNWGNEQFF
TRBJ1-2,13,NA,NA,TRBV11-2,TGTGCCAGCAGCTCCCAGGGAGCCTATGGCTACACCTTC,CASSSQGAYGYTF
TRBJ1-2,13,TRBD1,NA,TRBV5-1,TGCGCCAGCAGTTTGACAGGGGACTATGGCTACACCTTC,CASSLTGDYGYTF
TRBJ2-1,12,NA,NA,TRBV27,TGTGCCAGCAGTTTTCTTGAGGGTGAGCAGTTCTTC,CASSFLEGEQFF
TRBJ1-2,13,NA,NA,TRBV28,TGTGCCAGCAGGCCGGGAGGGCGTGGTGGCTACACCTTC,CASRPGGRGGYTF